This entry describes one T cell receptor beta chain. The germline V gene encodes CDR1 GTSNPN and CDR2 SVGIG (reference sequence). V dropped 0 bases and J dropped 4 bases, with 7 bases sitting between them. This CDR3 region has 12 residues. The data are from a study of blood T cell repertoires in COVID-19. Per the original methods: Estimation of nucleated cell counts was performed using reference gene primer amplification. Clones were sequenced by immunoSEQ multiplex PCR, and TCRdb holds only the in-frame ones, with some missing. Clonal size and the V and J genes are those of that table, whereas D and trimming came from the DNA. Among around 120,000 clones listed, approximately 82% were seen once.

The chain employs TRBV30 and TRBJ2-7, with unresolved D. This clonotype was obtained from a man between 65 and 85 years old with active or convalescent COVID-19. Sequencing was done on a sample of peripheral blood. CDR3 sequence reads: CAWSVRWYEQYF. The CDR3 DNA sequence: TGTGCCTGGAGTGTACGGTGGTACGAGCAGTACTTC.